What follows are 10 T cell receptor beta chains derived from one specimen sequenced in a study of cytomegalovirus exposure and HLA in healthy donors. Here immunoSEQ multiplex PCR was the method, and the copy in TCRdb shows in-frame clones only, minus some. There are 150,000 to 250,000 clones in the sample; about 81% occur only once, and 1% to 1.5% lies in the top ten. Sequencing was performed on PBMCs. These receptors were taken from a woman aged 30 to 39 in good health and CMV-seronegative.

CDR3 nucleotides: TGTGCCAGCAGCGCCGGGGGGAGCTCCTATAATTCACCCCTCCACTTT. Translating it yields CASSAGGSSYNSPLHF. The chain uses TRBV9 and TRBJ1-6; D might be TRBD1 (5 bases). V gave up 3 bases and J gave up 0 bases, with 10 bases separating them. The CDR3 has 16 amino acids. CDR1 is SGDLS, CDR2 YYNGEE, per germline.

The chain has TRBV4-1 and TRBJ1-2, with 10 bases lining up with TRBD1. Looked up from germline, CDR1 is MGHRA and CDR2 is YSYEKL. Trimming at V came to 0 bases and at J to 2 bases, leaving 9 bases not matched to a gene. The CDR3 extends over 18 amino acids. The CDR3 here is CASSQEPLGTGVNYGYTF. DNA for the CDR3: TGCGCCAGCAGCCAAGAACCCCTAGGGACAGGGGTGAACTATGGCTACACCTTC.

This chain connects TRBV7-2 to TRBJ2-1; TRBD2 might be the D (5 bases). Germline CDR1 is SGHTA and CDR2 is FQGNSA. The CDR3 loop spans 16 amino acids. Trimming took 6 bases from V and 6 from J, leaving 21 bases between them. CDR3 sequence reads: CASRSVASGSSNEQFF. In DNA, the CDR3 is TGTGCCAGCAGATCGGTAGCATCGGGGTCTAGCAATGAGCAGTTCTTC.

This clone was seen more than once but under ten times. This chain uses TRBV5-1 with TRBJ2-7; 15 bases fit TRBD2. V lost 0 bases, J lost 5 bases, and 6 bases stayed unmatched. CDR3 length: 17 residues. CDR1 and CDR2 (germline): SGHRS, YFSETQ. This CDR3 reads CASSLGGTSGRSHEQYF. Here the CDR3 DNA reads TGCGCCAGCAGCTTGGGCGGGACTAGCGGGAGGAGCCACGAGCAGTACTTC.

The chain is built from TRBV6-1 and TRBJ1-3; D is uncertain. The CDR3 is 16 residues long. Germline values: CDR1 MNHNS, CDR2 SASEGT. The V and J ends lost 4 bases and 4 bases respectively, with 17 bases between them. The CDR3 reads CASSAEVSFSGNTIYF. The CDR3 DNA sequence: TGTGCCAGCAGTGCCGAGGTTTCCTTTTCAGGAAACACCATATATTTT.

This clone was detected only once. The rearrangement joins TRBV4-1 to TRBJ2-3, with TRBD1 matching 9 bases. Germline-derived CDR1 and CDR2 are MGHRA and YSYEKL. Trimming took 4 bases from V and 1 from J; bases not matched to a gene: 9. There are 17 residues in the CDR3. The CDR3 bases are TGCGCCAGCAGCCCCCCGGGACAGGGCAGCGGCACAGATACGCAGTATTTT. Encoded protein: CASSPPGQGSGTDTQYF.

This chain uses TRBV5-4 with TRBJ2-7; no firm D call. Trimming removed 4 bases from V and 0 bases from J, with 2 bases in between. Germline V gene data show CDR1 as SGHNT and CDR2 as YYREEE (reference sequence). The CDR3 sequence is 11 residues long. The CDR3: CASSRSYEQYF. CDR3 nucleotide sequence: TGTGCCAGCAGCCGCTCCTACGAGCAGTACTTC. Full variable domain (missing parts from reference TRBV5-4 and TRBJ2-7): ETGVTQSPTHLIKTRGQQVTLRCSSQSGHNTVSWYQQALGQGPQFIFQYYREEENGRGNFPPRFSGLQFPNYSSELNVNALELDDSALYLCASSRSYEQYFGPGTRLTVT.

The chain employs TRBV10-3 and TRBJ1-2; D possibly corresponds to TRBD1 (5 bases). The V end was cut by 3 bases, the J end by 6 bases, with 14 bases between. This CDR3 has 14 residues. Germline V gene data show CDR1 as ENHRY and CDR2 as SYGVKD. The CDR3 DNA sequence: TGTGCCATCAGTGAACGAGGGGCGGGGAATGGCTACACCTTC. This codes for CAISERGAGNGYTF.

The V call is TRBV11-3, the J call TRBJ2-7, with 9 bases fitting TRBD1. Trimming took 5 bases from V and 5 from J; bases not matched to a gene: 10. There are 15 residues in the CDR3. Germline V gives CDR1 SGHNT, CDR2 YENEEA. Written as DNA, the CDR3 is TGTGCCAGCAGCACGGGACAGGGAAGGTCCCACGAGCAGTACTTC. It codes for CASSTGQGRSHEQYF.

This clone was seen a single time. The rearrangement uses TRBV30 and TRBJ2-7; the D gene is possibly TRBD1 (5 bases). This CDR3 region has 12 residues. The germline V gene encodes CDR1 GTSNPN and CDR2 SVGIG (reference sequence). Trimming took 1 base from V and 11 from J, leaving 15 bases between them. CDR3 in amino acids: CAWSALDRRKYF. For the CDR3, the DNA is TGTGCCTGGAGTGCCCTAGACAGAAGGAAGTACTTC.